Listed below are T cell receptor beta chains from one sample, sequenced in a study of shared clonotypes between healthy human individuals. Profiled with immunoSEQ multiplex PCR; TCRdb holds only in-frame clones, not every one. The sample includes 490,000 or so clones, around 79% of them seen just once. Input material: PBMCs. The receptors shown here come from a woman in her 40s in good health. Some clones in this sample may be carry-over from other donors' samples. Each CDR3 is given with its conserved first and last residue. A D gene is named only where the DNA matches it firmly. Not all rows give a size; the values are once, few, many and, for expanded clones, a class.

J gene: TRBJ2-7
D gene: TRBD2
V gene: TRBV28
clone size: .
CDR3 protein: CASSLPGLAGGYEQYF
CDR3 DNA: TGTGCCAGCAGTTTACCGGGACTAGCGGGAGGCTACGAGCAGTACTTC

J gene: TRBJ2-7
D gene: TRBD1
V gene: TRBV6-1
clone size: once
CDR3 protein: CASSLRQGFYEQYF
CDR3 DNA: TGTGCCAGCAGTTTGAGACAGGGGTTCTACGAGCAGTACTTC

J gene: TRBJ2-7
D gene: .
V gene: TRBV15
clone size: once
CDR3 protein: CATSRDSSYEQYF
CDR3 DNA: TGTGCCACCAGCAGAGACAGCTCCTACGAGCAGTACTTC

J gene: TRBJ2-7
D gene: TRBD2
V gene: TRBV28
clone size: .
CDR3 protein: CASSFELAGSYEQYF
CDR3 DNA: TGTGCCAGCAGTTTTGAGCTAGCGGGATCCTACGAGCAGTACTTC

J gene: TRBJ1-3
D gene: .
V gene: TRBV6-5
clone size: .
CDR3 protein: CASSYGGLKGNTIYF
CDR3 DNA: TGTGCCAGCAGTTACGGGGGGCTGAAGGGAAACACCATATATTTT

J gene: TRBJ2-1
D gene: .
V gene: TRBV28
clone size: .
CDR3 protein: CASRGSGAPGEQFF
CDR3 DNA: TGTGCCAGCAGAGGATCGGGAGCCCCAGGTGAGCAGTTCTTC

J gene: TRBJ1-1
D gene: TRBD1
V gene: TRBV5-5
clone size: .
CDR3 protein: CASSLTGVGTEAFF
CDR3 DNA: TGTGCCAGCAGCTTAACAGGGGTGGGCACTGAAGCTTTCTTT

J gene: TRBJ2-7
D gene: .
V gene: TRBV7-2
clone size: .
CDR3 protein: CASLKGHSYEQYF
CDR3 DNA: TGTGCCAGCCTTAAGGGCCATTCCTACGAGCAGTACTTC

J gene: TRBJ1-5
D gene: TRBD1
V gene: TRBV30
clone size: .
CDR3 protein: CAWRRTGNNQPQHF
CDR3 DNA: TGTGCCTGGAGGAGGACAGGGAACAATCAGCCCCAGCATTTT

J gene: TRBJ2-1
D gene: TRBD2
V gene: TRBV2
clone size: .
CDR3 protein: CASSEFLAGVRDEQFF
CDR3 DNA: TGTGCCAGCAGTGAATTTCTAGCGGGAGTTAGGGATGAGCAGTTCTTC

J gene: TRBJ1-3
D gene: .
V gene: TRBV19
clone size: .
CDR3 protein: CASRPRTVSGNTIYF
CDR3 DNA: TGTGCCAGTAGACCCCGGACAGTCTCTGGAAACACCATATATTTT

J gene: TRBJ2-1
D gene: TRBD2
V gene: TRBV30
clone size: .
CDR3 protein: CAWSARGGSYNEQFF
CDR3 DNA: TGTGCCTGGAGTGCACGGGGGGGATCCTACAATGAGCAGTTCTTC

J gene: TRBJ2-2
D gene: .
V gene: TRBV29-1
clone size: .
CDR3 protein: CSVEAGDTGELFF
CDR3 DNA: TGCAGCGTTGAAGCCGGGGACACCGGGGAGCTGTTTTTT

J gene: TRBJ2-2
D gene: .
V gene: TRBV18
clone size: .
CDR3 protein: CASSPRLADNTGELFF
CDR3 DNA: TGTGCCAGCTCACCAAGGCTGGCAGACAACACCGGGGAGCTGTTTTTT